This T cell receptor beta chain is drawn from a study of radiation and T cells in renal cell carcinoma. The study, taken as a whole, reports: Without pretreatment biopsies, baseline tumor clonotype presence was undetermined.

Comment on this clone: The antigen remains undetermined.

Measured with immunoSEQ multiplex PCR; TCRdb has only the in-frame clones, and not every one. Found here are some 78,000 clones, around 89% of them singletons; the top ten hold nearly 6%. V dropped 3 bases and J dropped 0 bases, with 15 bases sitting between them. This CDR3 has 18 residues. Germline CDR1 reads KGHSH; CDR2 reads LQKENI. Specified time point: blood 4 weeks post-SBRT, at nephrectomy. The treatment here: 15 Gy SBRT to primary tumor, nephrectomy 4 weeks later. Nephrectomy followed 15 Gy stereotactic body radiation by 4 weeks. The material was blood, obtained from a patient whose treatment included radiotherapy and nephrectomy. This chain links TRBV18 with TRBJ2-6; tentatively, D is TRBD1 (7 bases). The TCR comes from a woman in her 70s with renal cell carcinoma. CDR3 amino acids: CASSPGGQFSSGANVLTF. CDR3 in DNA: TGTGCCAGCTCACCGGGGGGACAGTTTAGCTCTGGGGCCAACGTCCTGACTTTC.